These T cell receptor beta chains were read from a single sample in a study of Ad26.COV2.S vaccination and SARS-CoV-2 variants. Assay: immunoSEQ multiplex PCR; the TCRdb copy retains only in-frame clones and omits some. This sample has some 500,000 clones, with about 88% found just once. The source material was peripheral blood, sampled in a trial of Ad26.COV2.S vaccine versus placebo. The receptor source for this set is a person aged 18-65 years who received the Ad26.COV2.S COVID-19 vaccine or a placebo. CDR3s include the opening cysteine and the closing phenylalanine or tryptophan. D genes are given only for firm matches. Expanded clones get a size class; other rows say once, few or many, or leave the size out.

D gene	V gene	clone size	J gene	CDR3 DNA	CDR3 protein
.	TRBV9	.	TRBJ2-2	TGTGCCAGCAGCGTGGGAACCCGGACCGGGGAGCTGTTTTTT	CASSVGTRTGELFF
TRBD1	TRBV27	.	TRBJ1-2	TGTGCCAGCAGTTTACGGGACAGGGACTATGGCTACACCTTC	CASSLRDRDYGYTF
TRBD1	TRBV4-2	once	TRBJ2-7	TGTGCCAGCAGCCAAGGCGGGACAGGGGATATCGAGCAGTACTTC	CASSQGGTGDIEQYF
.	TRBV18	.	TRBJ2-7	TGTGCCAGCTCGCCTCGACAGTCCTACGAGCAGTACTTC	CASSPRQSYEQYF
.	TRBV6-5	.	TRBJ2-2	TGTGCCAGCAGTAACCGGGCCCTTACCGGGGAGCTGTTTTTT	CASSNRALTGELFF
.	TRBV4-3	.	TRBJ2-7	TGCGCCAGCAGCCAAGGCACACCGCCTTACGCCCCGGAGCAGTACTTC	CASSQGTPPYAPEQYF
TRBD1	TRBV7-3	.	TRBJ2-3	TGTGCCAGCGGGACAGGGTATTTAGATACGCAGTATTTT	CASGTGYLDTQYF
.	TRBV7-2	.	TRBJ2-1	TGTGCCAGCAGCTTAGCGGCAGGACACAATGAGCAGTTCTTC	CASSLAAGHNEQFF
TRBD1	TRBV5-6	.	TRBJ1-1	TGTGCCAGCAGCTGGACAGGGCACACTGAAGCTTTCTTT	CASSWTGHTEAFF
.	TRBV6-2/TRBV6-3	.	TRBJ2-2	TGTGCCAGCAGTTACCTGAACACCGGGGAGCTGTTTTTT	CASSYLNTGELFF
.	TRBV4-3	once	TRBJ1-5	TGCGCCAGCAGCCAAGATGTTTCGGGACGCTTAAATCAGCCCCAGCATTTT	CASSQDVSGRLNQPQHF
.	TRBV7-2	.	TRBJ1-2	TGTGCCAGCAGCCATCAATACTTGAGGGCCATTTACTTC	CASSHQYLRAIYF
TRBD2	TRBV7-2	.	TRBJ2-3	TGTGCCAGCAGCTTAGCTAGCGGGGGCTTTCACGATACGCAGTATTTT	CASSLASGGFHDTQYF
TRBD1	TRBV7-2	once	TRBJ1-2	TGTGCCAGCAGTTTCAAACAGGGGAGCGTTGGCTACACCTTC	CASSFKQGSVGYTF
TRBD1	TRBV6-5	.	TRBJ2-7	TGTGCTACCCTAACAGGGGACGCGCAGTACTTC	CATLTGDAQYF
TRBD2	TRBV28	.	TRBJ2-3	TGTGCCAGCAGTTTAAGGCGTACTAGCGGGGGGCCCTACACAGATACGCAGTATTTT	CASSLRRTSGGPYTDTQYF
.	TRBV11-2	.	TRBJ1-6	TGTGCCAGCAGCTTCAGAAATTCACCCCTCCACTTT	CASSFRNSPLHF
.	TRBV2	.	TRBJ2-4	TGTGCCAGCTCCCCCCTTCGGGACCCCACTAAAAACATTCAGTACTTC	CASSPLRDPTKNIQYF